This entry lists 29 T cell receptor beta chains sequenced from one sample in a study of immune characterization of retroperitoneal liposarcoma. In TCRdb, the PCR reads were re-called with MiXCR into one record per CDR3 protein. This sample has under 1,500 distinct CDR3 sequences, with around half found just once. Material: tumor tissue. These TCRs come from a female donor with retroperitoneal liposarcoma.

Points on this clonotype: A read error may account for a junction end that differs from germline. The chain recombines TRBV7-2 with TRBJ2-1; D is uncertain. The last part of the DNA fits TRBJ2-7 better; the J call may be wrong. The CDR3 loop spans 14 amino acids. In germline, CDR1 is SGHTA, CDR2 FQGNSA. In DNA form, the CDR3 reads TGTGCCAGCAGCTTGGCGAAGGAGTCCTATGAGCAGTACTTC. It encodes CASSLAKESYEQYF.

This rearrangement joins TRBV7-2 to TRBJ2-5; no firm D call. The J call may be incorrect, as the DNA end agrees better with TRBJ2-1. The CDR3 is made up of 14 amino acids. Germline CDR1 is SGHTA and CDR2 is FQGNSA. The DNA for the CDR3 is TGTGCCAGCAGCTTAGCCCATAGGAACAATGAGCAGTTCTTC. This translates into CASSLAHRNNEQFF.

The genes are TRBV4-1 and TRBJ2-1; TRBD2 agrees at 15 bases. V lost 1 base to trimming and J lost 0 bases; unmatched junction nucleotides: 10. This CDR3 is 21 amino acids long. Germline CDR1 is MGHRA and CDR2 is YSYEKL. In DNA form, the CDR3 reads TGCGCCAGCAGCCAAGTAGGCGGACTAGCGGGAGGGAGTAGCTCCTACAATGAGCAGTTCTTC. Its translation is CASSQVGGLAGGSSSYNEQFF.

This sequence joins TRBV6-1 and TRBJ2-1; 11 nucleotides line up with TRBD2. Judging by the DNA end, TRBJ2-5 fits better; the J call may be wrong. The CDR3 runs to 16 residues. Germline-derived CDR1 and CDR2 are MNHNS and SASEGT. CDR3 in amino acids: CASSEALAGVRETQYF. The DNA of the CDR3 is TGTGCCAGCAGTGAAGCACTAGCGGGAGTAAGAGAGACCCAGTACTTC.

The rearrangement links TRBV12-3 or TRBV12-4 to TRBJ2-4; 14 positions match TRBD2. This CDR3 contains 15 residues. V dropped 5 bases and J dropped 13; count of bases not matched to a gene: 10. CDR3 sequence (DNA): TGTGCCAGCAGTCTAGGGACTAGCGGGAGCGGTGAGCAGTACTTC. Translation: CASSLGTSGSGEQYF.

The CDR3 here is CASSVPANEQFF. The CDR3 region has the DNA TGTGCCAGCAGTGTCCCCGCAAATGAGCAGTTCTTC. The gene calls are TRBV6-1 and TRBJ2-1; D remains unclear. Between the trimmed V and J ends, which lost 4 bases and 7 bases, there was a span of 8 bases. The germline CDR1 and CDR2 sequences are MNHNS and SASEGT. There are 12 residues in the CDR3.

This clonotype has just a few counts. The J gene is TRBJ2-1, the V gene TRBV6-1; either TRBD1 or TRBD2 may fit D (5 bases each). TRBJ2-7 matches the DNA end more closely, so the J call is doubtful. The CDR3 is made up of 11 amino acids. Germline V gives CDR1 MNHNS, CDR2 SASEGT. CDR3 in amino acids: CASSWGNEQYF. As DNA, the CDR3 is TGTGCCAGCTCGTGGGGGAATGAGCAGTACTTC.

This chain links TRBV7-3 with TRBJ2-1; a weak D match, TRBD2 (6 bases). The DNA end is a closer match to TRBJ2-7, so the J assignment may be wrong. The CDR3 runs to 13 residues. CDR1 SGHTA and CDR2 FQGTGA come from the germline V gene. CDR3 sequence reads: CASSRGGNNEQYF. In nucleotides, the CDR3 is TGTGCCAGCAGCCGTGGGGGGAACAATGAGCAGTACTTC.

This clonotype occurred once. The chain combines TRBV6-5 with TRBJ2-1, with 7 bases matching TRBD2. Trimming cost V 10 bases and J 7 bases; bases outside gene matches: 7. The germline CDR1 and CDR2 sequences are MNHEY and SVGAGI. The CDR3 totals 12 residues. CDR3 DNA sequence: TGTGCCACGAGGGAGGGGTGGAATGAGCAGTTCTTC. Its protein is CATREGWNEQFF.

J is TRBJ2-3 and V is TRBV6-1, with TRBD1 identical over 8 bases. The J call is in doubt because the DNA end fits TRBJ2-7 better. This CDR3 has 16 amino acids. Germline CDR1 reads MNHNS; CDR2 reads SASEGT. The chain's CDR3 is CASSNTRYDRGYEQYF. The CDR3, as DNA: TGTGCCAGCAGCAACACCCGCTACGACAGGGGCTACGAGCAGTACTTC.

The chain employs TRBV6-1 and TRBJ2-1; D may correspond to TRBD1 or TRBD2 (5 bases each). The DNA end lines up better with TRBJ2-7; the J call may be wrong. Germline CDR1 reads MNHNS; CDR2 reads SASEGT. The CDR3 length is 12 residues. Here the CDR3 reads CASSRDPGEQYF. The DNA for the CDR3 is TGTGCCAGCAGCAGGGACCCAGGCGAGCAGTACTTC.

A few counts support this clonotype. The J gene is TRBJ2-5, the V gene TRBV6-2 or TRBV6-3; D is unclear. V was pared by 7 bases and J by 11 bases, with 14 bases between. Germline-derived CDR1 and CDR2 are MNHEY and SVGEGT. The CDR3 sequence is 11 residues long. The CDR3: CASTRDNEQYF. Here the CDR3 DNA reads TGTGCCAGCACGCGTGACAATGAGCAGTACTTC.

The chain links TRBV10-2 to TRBJ2-1; 12 bases fit TRBD2. V was pared by 8 bases and J by 6 bases, with 5 bases of the junction left unmatched. The CDR3 runs 14 residues. Germline V lookup: CDR1 WSHSY, CDR2 SAAADI. The CDR3 region has the DNA TGCGCCAGCGTAGAACTAGCGGGAGGCAATGAGCAGTTCTTC. Translated, it gives CASVELAGGNEQFF.

The chain employs TRBV6-1 and TRBJ2-5; the match to TRBD1 covers 8 bases. The DNA end is a closer match to TRBJ2-7, so the J assignment may be wrong. Germline assignment: CDR1 MNHNS and CDR2 SASEGT. The CDR3 sequence is 13 residues long. The CDR3 sequence is CASTEDRAYEQYF. The CDR3 region has the DNA TGTGCCAGCACCGAGGACAGGGCATACGAGCAGTACTTC.

This rearrangement joins TRBV6-1 to TRBJ2-1; TRBD1 or TRBD2 may be the D gene (6 bases each). V lost 1 base and J lost 10, with 17 bases in between. This CDR3 has 15 residues. The germline gives CDR1 MNHNS, CDR2 SASEGT. Written as DNA, the CDR3 is TGTGCCAGCAGTGAAGGGGGGGACACCACCTACGAGCAGTTCTTC. It is translated as CASSEGGDTTYEQFF.

The rearrangement links TRBV5-1 to TRBJ2-3; 10 nucleotides match TRBD2. The V and J ends lost 6 bases and 2 bases, in that order; junction bases with no gene match: 9. The CDR3 totals 16 residues. Germline V lookup: CDR1 SGHRS, CDR2 YFSETQ. CDR3 DNA: TGCGCCAGCAACCTAATGACTAGCGGGTTCACAGATACGCAGTATTTT. It translates to CASNLMTSGFTDTQYF. Full variable domain (rest looked up from reference TRBV5-1 and TRBJ2-3): KAGVTQTPRYLIKTRGQQVTLSCSPISGHRSVSWYQQTPGQGLQFLFEYFSETQRNKGNFPGRFSGRQFSNSRSEMNVSTLELGDSALYLCASNLMTSGFTDTQYFGPGTRLTVL.

This chain connects TRBV6-1 to TRBJ2-4; D ambiguous. The J call may be wrong; the DNA end is better matched by TRBJ2-1. The CDR3 is 15 amino acids. Per germline, CDR1 MNHNS and CDR2 SASEGT. This CDR3 reads CASSDMTSAKNIQFF. CDR3 DNA: TGTGCCAGCAGTGATATGACTTCAGCCAAAAACATTCAGTTCTTC.

V gene TRBV27 combines with J gene TRBJ2-5; D is possibly TRBD1 or TRBD2 (6 bases each). Trimming stripped 4 bases from V and 9 bases from J, with 18 bases between. This CDR3 has 14 amino acids. CDR1 and CDR2 (germline): MNHEY, SMNVEV (reference sequence). The CDR3 loop reads CASSSGAVSEAQYF. The CDR3 nucleotides are TGTGCCAGCAGTTCGGGGGCAGTAAGTGAGGCCCAGTACTTC.

For this clonotype: An end of the junction does not agree with germline; a read error may underlie this. The chain recombines TRBV6-1 with TRBJ2-1, with 13 bases lining up with TRBD2. The CDR3 has 15 amino acids. CDR1 is MNHNS, CDR2 SASEGT, per germline. For the CDR3, the DNA is TGTGCCAGCAAATCACTAGCGGGAGGGCCGGGTGAGAAGTTCTTC. The encoded protein is CASKSLAGGPGEKFF.

The chain combines TRBV6-1 with TRBJ1-1, with D unclear. CDR3 length: 14 residues. Germline lookup yields CDR1 MNHNS and CDR2 SASEGT. V lost 6 bases, J lost 4 bases, and 15 bases lay in between. CDR3 sequence (DNA): TGTGCCAGCAGACAGAACAGCTTTGGCACTGAAGCTTTCTTT. It is translated as CASRQNSFGTEAFF.

This chain uses TRBV6-1 with TRBJ2-4, with 9 positions matching TRBD1. The J call could be wrong; TRBJ2-7 is a better fit for the DNA end. Germline CDR1 MNHNS, CDR2 SASEGT. The CDR3 is 15 residues long. CDR3 nucleotides: TGTGCCAGCAGGATAGGACAGGGGACCACCTACGAGCAGTACTTC. Amino acids: CASRIGQGTTYEQYF.

The gene calls are TRBV12-3 or TRBV12-4 and TRBJ2-1; 8 bases fit TRBD2. The CDR3 contains 12 residues. Trimming took 6 bases from V and 10 from J; bases not matched to a gene: 5. Here the CDR3 reads CASSRTSWEQFF. The CDR3 bases are TGTGCCAGCAGCCGGACTAGCTGGGAGCAGTTCTTC.

The chain couples TRBV6-1 to TRBJ2-1, with unresolved D. Looked up from germline, CDR1 is MNHNS and CDR2 is SASEGT. The CDR3 totals 11 residues. Trimming took off 0 bases at V and 10 bases at J, with 4 bases between the two ends. The CDR3 region is CASSEAGEQFF. CDR3 in DNA: TGTGCCAGCAGTGAAGCAGGGGAGCAGTTCTTC.

This clonotype has just a few counts. The chain recombines TRBV7-6 with TRBJ2-5; D remains ambiguous. The germline CDR1 and CDR2 sequences are SGHVS and FNYEAQ. Between the trimmed V and J ends, which lost 4 bases and 11 bases, there was a span of 26 bases. CDR3 length: 16 residues. The CDR3 region has the DNA TGTGCCAGCAGCTCACCGACTTTCGACTTTTACAATGAGCAGTACTTC. It specifies CASSSPTFDFYNEQYF. Supplemented by reference TRBV7-6 and TRBJ2-5, the full variable domain reads GAGVSQSPRYKVTKRGQDVALRCDPISGHVSLYWYRQALGQGPEFLTYFNYEAQQDKSGLPNDRFSAERPEGSISTLTIQRTEQRDSAMYRCASSSPTFDFYNEQYFGPGTRLLVL.

This clonotype showed up just once. The gene calls are TRBV7-6 and TRBJ2-1; 12 nucleotides line up with TRBD2. The trim removed 0 bases at V and 3 bases at J, leaving 9 bases unmatched. Germline V gene lookup returns CDR1 SGHVS and CDR2 FNYEAQ. The CDR3 is made up of 19 amino acids. As DNA, the CDR3 is TGTGCCAGCAGCTTAGCGACCGGACTAGCGGGGTCCTACTACAATGAGCAGTTCTTC. Protein sequence: CASSLATGLAGSYYNEQFF.

The chain links TRBV20-1 to TRBJ2-5; TRBD2 matches at 8 bases. The end of the DNA aligns better with TRBJ2-1, so the J call may be wrong. Germline CDR1 and CDR2: DFQATT and SNEGSKA (reference sequence). The CDR3 sequence is 15 residues long. The CDR3 DNA sequence: TGCAGTGCTGGCAACGCGGGGGGTATGGACAATGAGCAGTTCTTC. It yields the protein CSAGNAGGMDNEQFF.

The chain couples TRBV27 to TRBJ2-1, with 8 bases that match TRBD2. In germline, CDR1 is MNHEY, CDR2 SMNVEV (reference sequence). After removal of 3 bases from V and 4 bases from J, the junction contained 2 bases not matched to a gene. The CDR3 covers 14 residues. CDR3 DNA: TGTGCCAGCAGTTTGCGACTAGCGTACAATGAGCAGTTCTTC. It encodes CASSLRLAYNEQFF.

CDR3 amino acids: CASSLGAGGRYEQYF. For the CDR3, the DNA is TGTGCCAGCAGCTTAGGGGCAGGGGGCCGGTACGAGCAGTACTTC. The J gene is TRBJ2-7, the V gene TRBV11-3, with TRBD1 matching over 8 bases. This CDR3 has 15 amino acids. The germline gives CDR1 SGHNT, CDR2 YENEEA. After removal of 1 base from V and 4 bases from J, the junction contained 6 bases not matched to a gene.

The V and J genes are TRBV12-3 or TRBV12-4 and TRBJ2-1; weak D call: TRBD1 (6 bases). The germline V and J ends were trimmed by 5 bases and 7 bases, with 21 bases remaining between them. This CDR3 is 16 amino acids long. The CDR3 DNA reads as TGTGCCAGCAGTCAGTCAGGGGTTGGCTACGGGAATGAGCAGTTCTTC. This sequence encodes CASSQSGVGYGNEQFF.